The 15 T cell receptor beta chains reported below all come from one sample, sequenced in a study of beta chain features in type 1 diabetes listed by TCRdb under 2018. Libraries came from the immunoSEQ multiplex PCR assay. The High Capacity cDNA Reverse Transcription Kit was used to reverse transcribe all of the isolated RNA, meaning that expressed TCRB transcripts were what got sequenced. TCRdb retrieved this table from immuneACCESS and kept in-frame rearrangements only. Not all clones are present; in checked studies, unresolved V genes account for under half, and no reason is known for the remainder. In all, the sample holds approximately 300,000 clones, and more than 9.5% of those were seen once. Jointly, the top ten make up just over 0.015% of the sample. The sequenced sample was naive CD4+ T cells from blood. The cell subset or site label corresponds to: true naive CD4+ T cells. These TCRs come from a woman between 25 and 40 years old in good health.

This chain links TRBV29-1 with TRBJ1-2; D might be TRBD1 (6 bases). Germline loops: CDR1 SQVTM, CDR2 ANQGSEA. The CDR3 extends over 10 amino acids. The V gene lost 7 bases and the J gene lost 3 bases, with 6 bases spanning the gap. The CDR3 spells CSAGDYGYTF. The CDR3, as DNA: TGCAGCGCAGGGGACTATGGCTACACCTTC.

Concerning this clone itself: A read error may produce the germline difference seen at one junction end. V usage is TRBV7-7 and J usage is TRBJ2-3; TRBD2 aligns across 8 bases. This CDR3 has 16 residues. The germline gives CDR1 SSHAT, CDR2 FNYEAQ (reference sequence). CDR3 amino acids: CASSLVPGGGTDTQYF. CDR3 in DNA: TGTGCTAGCAGCTTAGTCCCGGGAGGGGGCACAGATACGCAGTATTTT.

This clone was detected a few times. The genes are TRBV7-2 and TRBJ2-2, with 7 bases that match TRBD2. The CDR3 runs 16 residues. Germline CDR1 SGHTA, CDR2 FQGNSA. The J segment lost 2 bases and the V segment lost 5 bases, leaving 8 bases of the junction unmatched. The CDR3 sequence is CASSPRGTTNTGELFF. The DNA of the CDR3 is TGTGCCAGCAGCCCTAGAGGGACTACCAACACCGGGGAGCTGTTTTTT.

A few counts support this clone. V gene TRBV30 combines with J gene TRBJ2-7; possible D gene TRBD2, 7 bases. The CDR3 covers 12 residues. Germline lookup yields CDR1 GTSNPN and CDR2 SVGIG (reference sequence). Trimming shortened V by 5 bases and J by 7 bases, and 15 bases separated the two germline ends. DNA for the CDR3: TGTGCCTGGGGGGGGGCGCGGTTAGAGCAGTACTTC. Protein sequence: CAWGGARLEQYF.

This clone was counted between two and nine times. One end of the junction does not line up with germline, which may come from a read error. The chain carries TRBV20-1 and TRBJ1-1, with D possibly matching TRBD1 (5 bases). Germline values: CDR1 DFQATT, CDR2 SNEGSKA (reference sequence). CDR3 length equals 9 residues. The CDR3 nucleotides read TGCAGTGCTAGTGGGGCCCCATCTTTT. It codes for CSASGAPSF.

The V gene is TRBV9, the J gene TRBJ2-3; 9 bases map to TRBD1. V trimming: 4 bases; J trimming: 0 bases; junction bases outside the gene matches: 12. CDR3 length: 18 residues. Germline CDR1 SGDLS, CDR2 YYNGEE. Here the CDR3 reads CASSRTDRGGWSTDTQYF. CDR3 DNA sequence: TGTGCCAGCAGCCGCACGGACAGGGGTGGTTGGAGCACAGATACGCAGTATTTT.

The CDR3 DNA sequence: TGTGCCAGCAGCGCGAAGGTCTCTAGCGGACATTACAATGAGCAGTTCTTC. Translated, it gives CASSAKVSSGHYNEQFF. The V and J genes are TRBV7-2 and TRBJ2-1; 7 positions match TRBD2. This CDR3 contains 17 residues. V lost 5 bases, J lost 4 bases, and 14 bases stayed unmatched. Germline-derived CDR1 and CDR2 are SGHTA and FQGNSA.

This clone was seen more than once but under ten times. The V and J genes are TRBV2 and TRBJ2-2; 7 bases are a match to TRBD1. Per germline, CDR1 SNHLY and CDR2 FYNNEI. V lost 5 bases, J lost 3 bases, and 3 bases stayed unmatched. This CDR3 has 14 residues. CDR3 sequence reads: CASSSQGYTGELFF. In nucleotides, the CDR3 is TGTGCCAGCAGTTCACAGGGGTACACCGGGGAGCTGTTTTTT. The whole variable domain, remainder taken from reference TRBV2 and TRBJ2-2, is EPEVTQTPSHQVTQMGQEVILRCVPISNHLYFYWYRQILGQKVEFLVSFYNNEISEKSEIFDDQFSVERPDGSNFTLKIRSTKLEDSAMYFCASSSQGYTGELFFGEGSRLTVL.

The genes are TRBV28 and TRBJ1-1; TRBD1 might be the D (5 bases). The CDR3 runs 13 residues. V lost 7 bases, J lost 2 bases, and 11 bases lay in between. Germline assignment: CDR1 MDHEN and CDR2 SYDVKM. As DNA, the CDR3 is TGTGCCAGCACCCAGACAGAAAACACTGAAGCTTTCTTT. Translated: CASTQTENTEAFF.

The rearrangement joins TRBV6-5 to TRBJ2-4; 7 positions agree with TRBD1. CDR1 and CDR2 (germline): MNHEY, SVGAGI. V lost 2 bases and J lost 7; bases outside the gene matches: 8. The CDR3 covers 15 residues. In nucleotides, the CDR3 is TGTGCCAGCAGTTACCTGGACAGGATAGGGAACATTCAGTACTTC. It specifies CASSYLDRIGNIQYF.

The chain uses TRBV7-2 and TRBJ2-1; 11 bases are a match to TRBD2. CDR1 and CDR2 (germline): SGHTA, FQGNSA. V lost 0 bases and J lost 9; bases outside the gene matches: 7. The CDR3 is 16 amino acids. CDR3 nucleotides: TGTGCCAGCAGCTTAGCATTAGCGGGAGGGCCCGGTGAGCAGTTCTTC. Protein product: CASSLALAGGPGEQFF.

This clone was seen more than once but under ten times. This sequence joins TRBV28 and TRBJ1-1, with TRBD1 as a possible D gene (6 bases). The CDR3 contains 16 residues. Germline values: CDR1 MDHEN, CDR2 SYDVKM. The V end lost 7 bases, the J end lost 4 bases, and 22 bases lay between the germline ends. CDR3 sequence (DNA): TGTGCCAGCATCAGCTCCCGCAGGGGTGAATTCACTGAAGCTTTCTTT. Translating gives CASISSRRGEFTEAFF.

This chain uses TRBV7-9 with TRBJ1-1, with a possible D match to TRBD1 (6 bases). The CDR3 has 13 residues. Trimming stripped 1 base from V and 11 bases from J, with 14 bases between. The V gene's germline CDR1 is SEHNR and CDR2 FQNEAQ (reference sequence). CDR3 sequence: CASSLGGPEVAFF. Here the CDR3 DNA reads TGTGCCAGCAGCTTAGGGGGGCCGGAGGTGGCTTTCTTT.

The chain has TRBV11-2 and TRBJ2-1; 8 bases line up with TRBD1. The CDR3 is 14 amino acids. The germline V gene encodes CDR1 SGHAT and CDR2 FQNNGV. V lost 2 bases, J lost 9 bases, and 6 bases stayed unmatched. The CDR3 spells CASSLQQGGSEQFF. The CDR3 nucleotides are TGTGCCAGCAGCTTACAACAGGGGGGCAGTGAGCAGTTCTTC.

The genes are TRBV18 and TRBJ2-7; 8 nucleotides match TRBD2. Trimming cost V 1 base and J 3 bases; bases outside gene matches: 2. This CDR3 contains 14 residues. Germline CDR1 and CDR2: KGHSH and LQKENI. DNA for the CDR3: TGTGCCAGCTCACCACAGGGACTAGGCTACGAGCAGTACTTC. This encodes CASSPQGLGYEQYF. The variable domain in full, with the rest retrieved from reference TRBV18 and TRBJ2-7, is NAGVMQNPRHLVRRRGQEARLRCSPMKGHSHVYWYRQLPEEGLKFMVYLQKENIIDESGMPKERFSAEFPKEGPSILRIQQVVRGDSAAYFCASSPQGLGYEQYFGPGTRLTVT.